Reported below is one T cell receptor beta chain. What this receptor recognizes is not known. No much larger clonotype is one base removed from it; base qualities were not supplied. TCR beta CDR3 regions were amplified from genomic DNA with the immunoSEQ v3 hsTCRB kit using bias-controlled multiplex PCR. An Illumina NextSeq 500 was used to sequence the TCR libraries, reaching 2 million or so read pairs at survey level or about 4.5-6.5 million at deep level. For the original study's pipeline: The immunoSEQ Analyzer software assigned V, D and J genes, filtered out non-productive sequences, and reported clonality. Repertoires were compared using productive Simpson clonality and Morisita overlap index of productive TRB rearrangements between infused TIL and blood. For each clone in blood, the absolute clonotype count was estimated by multiplying the lymphocyte count by the CD3+ fraction and by the clone's productive frequency. This is the immuneACCESS table as TCRdb keeps it, with only in-frame sequences that have V and J called. A part of the clones is gone; compared with another copy, unresolved V genes explain less than half, and the rest is unexplained. The V and J calls and the clone size are those of that table, but D and trimming were determined from the DNA. The sample table records about 32,000 clones; 74% of these occur just once. The ten largest clones represent 2.5% to 3% of the sample.

The record originates from a study of TIL therapy for anti-PD-1-resistant metastatic lung cancer (dated by TCRdb to the early 2020s). The study in broad terms: Before any PD-1/PD-L1 blockade was given, tumors were harvested, nivolumab was then administered, and patients who progressed went on to receive lymphodepletion, an infusion of expanded TIL, and IL-2. Clonotypes were tracked across tumor, expanded TIL product and serial blood samples by T cell receptor beta sequencing of tumor and peripheral blood. Across the cohort, whole-exome sequencing showed a median non-synonymous tumor mutation burden of about 1.5 mutations per megabase. Enrolled patients had a median age of approximately 49 years (range about 35-85) and a median tumor PD-L1 proportion score of 6%. Most of the cohort had lung adenocarcinoma, a handful of tumors were EGFR-mutant and two were ALK-rearranged, and half of the patients were current or former smokers. General study outcomes and caveats: The study protocol defined all tumor marker inferences as exploratory. The cohort was highly selected, with more treatment-naive, never-smoker and oncogene-addicted patients than typical, limiting generalizability. Clonotypes from the infused TIL partially replaced the baseline peripheral repertoire and then declined over months, and persistence showed no apparent association with response.

The time point label, as the study defines it: pre-treatment sample, taken before nivolumab and TIL therapy. Adults with stage 4 NSCLC were enrolled in a dual-center phase I trial from late 2017 to January 2020. Samples came from a single-arm, open-label phase I trial of tumor-infiltrating lymphocyte therapy with nivolumab in advanced non-small cell lung cancer. Mononuclear cells from blood collected in EDTA tubes were isolated on a Ficoll gradient and snap-frozen as pellets, and DNA was then extracted using a Qiagen mini-prep kit. Measured from the cysteine to the phenylalanine, the CDR3 is 14 residues long. Only the CDR3 DNA is retained, 42 bases long and in frame from the first base. V trim: 4 bases; J trim: 4 bases; unmatched bases: 4. Looking up the germline V gene yields CDR1 SNHLY and CDR2 FYNNEI.

The V and J segments used are TRBV2 and TRBJ2-3, with 8 bases matching TRBD1. The receptor was isolated from a woman between 25 and 85 years old with non-small cell lung cancer. Sequenced here: blood, sampled at baseline. The base sequence is TGTGCCAGCAGTGCGGACAGGGCCCCAGATACGCAGTATTTT. This is translated as CASSADRAPDTQYF.